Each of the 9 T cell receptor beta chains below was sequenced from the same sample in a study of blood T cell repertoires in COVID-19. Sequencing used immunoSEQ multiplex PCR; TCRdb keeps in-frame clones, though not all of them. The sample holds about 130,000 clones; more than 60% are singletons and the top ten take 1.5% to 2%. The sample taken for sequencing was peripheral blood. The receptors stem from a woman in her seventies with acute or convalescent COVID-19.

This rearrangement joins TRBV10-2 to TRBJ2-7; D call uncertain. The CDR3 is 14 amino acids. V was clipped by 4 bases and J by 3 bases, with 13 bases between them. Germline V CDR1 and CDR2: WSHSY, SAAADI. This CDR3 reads CASSVMRAIYEQYF. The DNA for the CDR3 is TGCGCCAGCAGTGTTATGAGAGCTATCTACGAGCAGTACTTC.

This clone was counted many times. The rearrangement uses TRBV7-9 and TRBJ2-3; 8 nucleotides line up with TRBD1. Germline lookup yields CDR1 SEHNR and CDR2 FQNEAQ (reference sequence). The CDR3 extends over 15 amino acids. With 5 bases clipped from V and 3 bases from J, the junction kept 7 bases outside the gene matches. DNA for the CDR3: TGTGCCAGCAGCCTCGCCCAGGGGGCGACAGATACGCAGTATTTT. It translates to CASSLAQGATDTQYF. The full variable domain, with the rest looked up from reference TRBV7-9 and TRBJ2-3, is DTGVSQNPRHKITKRGQNVTFRCDPISEHNRLYWYRQTLGQGPEFLTYFQNEAQLEKSRLLSDRFSAERPKGSFSTLEIQRTEQGDSAMYLCASSLAQGATDTQYFGPGTRLTVL.

CDR3 bases: TGTGCCAGCAGTTCCGGGACAGGGGGCGAGACCCAGTACTTC. Its translation is CASSSGTGGETQYF. This chain connects TRBV27 to TRBJ2-5; 12 bases align to TRBD1. V was pared by 4 bases and J by 5 bases, with 2 bases of the junction left unmatched. Germline CDR1 and CDR2: MNHEY and SMNVEV (reference sequence). CDR3 length: 14 residues.

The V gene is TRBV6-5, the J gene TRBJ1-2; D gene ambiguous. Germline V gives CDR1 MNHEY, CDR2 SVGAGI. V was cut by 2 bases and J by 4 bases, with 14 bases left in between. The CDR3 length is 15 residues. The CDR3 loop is CASSYESRGIYGYTF. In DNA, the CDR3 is TGTGCCAGCAGTTACGAATCGAGAGGGATCTATGGCTACACCTTC.

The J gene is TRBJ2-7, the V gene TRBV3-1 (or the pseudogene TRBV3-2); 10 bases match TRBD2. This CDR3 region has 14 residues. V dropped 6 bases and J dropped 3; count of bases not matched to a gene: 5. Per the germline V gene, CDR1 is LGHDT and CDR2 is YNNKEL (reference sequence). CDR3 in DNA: TGTGCCAGCAGTCGTGGACTAGCGGTCTACGAGCAGTACTTC. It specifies CASSRGLAVYEQYF.

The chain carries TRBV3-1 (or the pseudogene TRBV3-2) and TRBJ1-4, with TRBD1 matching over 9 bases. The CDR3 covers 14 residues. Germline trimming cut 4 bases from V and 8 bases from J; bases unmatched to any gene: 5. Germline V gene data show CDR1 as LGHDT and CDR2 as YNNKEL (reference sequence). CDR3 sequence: CASSPGTGREKLFF. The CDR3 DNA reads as TGTGCCAGCAGCCCCGGGACAGGGAGGGAAAAACTGTTTTTT.

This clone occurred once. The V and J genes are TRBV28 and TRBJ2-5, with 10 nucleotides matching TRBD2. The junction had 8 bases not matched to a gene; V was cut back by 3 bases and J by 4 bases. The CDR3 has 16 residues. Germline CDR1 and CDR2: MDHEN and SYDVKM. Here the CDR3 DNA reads TGTGCCAGCAGTTTCCTCCAGCGGGAGGGTTCAGAGACCCAGTACTTC. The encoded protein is CASSFLQREGSETQYF.

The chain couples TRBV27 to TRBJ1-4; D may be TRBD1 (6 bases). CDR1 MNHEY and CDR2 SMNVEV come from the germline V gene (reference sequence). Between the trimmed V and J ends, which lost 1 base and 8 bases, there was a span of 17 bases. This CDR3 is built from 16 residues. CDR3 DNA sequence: TGTGCCAGCAGTTTATTATTCCAGGGAGGGGGAGAAAAACTGTTTTTT. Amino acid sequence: CASSLLFQGGGEKLFF.

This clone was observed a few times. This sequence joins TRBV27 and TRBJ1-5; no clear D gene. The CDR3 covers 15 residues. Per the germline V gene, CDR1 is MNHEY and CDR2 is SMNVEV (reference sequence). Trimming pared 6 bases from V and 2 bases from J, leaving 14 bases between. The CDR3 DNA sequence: TGTGCCAGCAGGCTACGTTGGGCCGGCAATCAGCCCCAGCATTTT. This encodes CASRLRWAGNQPQHF.